This TCR beta chain is from a study of T cell changes during pregnancy in multiple sclerosis. Germline assignment: CDR1 MDHEN and CDR2 SYDVKM. This CDR3 region has 14 residues. V was pared by 2 bases and J by 3 bases, with 11 bases between. Profiling relied on immunoSEQ multiplex PCR, and the TCRdb table lists in-frame clones only, not all of them. This sample has some 80,000 clones; about 90% occur once, and the top ten carry about 2.8%. Sequenced here: peripheral blood, sampled before pregnancy. V is TRBV28 and J is TRBJ2-7; tentative D call: TRBD2 (6 bases). The clonotype comes from a female donor with multiple sclerosis, enrolled in a pregnancy study. CDR3 DNA sequence: TGTGCCAGCAGTTTACTCCGGGAGTTCTACGAGCAGTACTTC. This gives the protein CASSLLREFYEQYF.